Listed below are T cell receptor beta chains from one sample, sequenced in a study of blood T cell repertoires in COVID-19. TCRdb's copy holds only in-frame clones and misses some; the assay was immunoSEQ multiplex PCR. This repertoire shows more than 150,000 clones, 85% to 90% found once; its top ten account for around 0.63%. Sequenced sample: peripheral blood. All receptors come from a man aged 50 to 60 with acute or convalescent COVID-19. Both conserved end residues are part of each CDR3. D genes are given only for firm matches. Clone size is not always given. Where it is, it says once, few, many or a class for expanded clones.

TRBJ2-6 . . TRBV20-1 CSASPLSGANVLTF TGCAGTGCTAGTCCTCTCTCTGGGGCCAACGTCCTGACTTTC
TRBJ1-6 . . TRBV28 CASSLPGSSYNSPLHF TGTGCCAGCAGTTTACCAGGCAGCTCCTATAATTCACCCCTCCACTTT
TRBJ1-5 . . TRBV9 CASSVEGTPYQPQHF TGTGCCAGCAGCGTAGAGGGGACACCGTATCAGCCCCAGCATTTT
TRBJ1-2 TRBD1 . TRBV12-3/TRBV12-4 CASSLGQGAGYTF TGTGCCAGCAGTTTGGGACAGGGCGCGGGCTACACCTTC
TRBJ2-7 TRBD1 . TRBV10-2 CASSAGTVYEQYF TGCGCCAGCAGCGCCGGGACAGTCTACGAGCAGTACTTC
TRBJ1-1 TRBD1 . TRBV9 CASSVASGQGARGAEAFF TGTGCCAGCAGCGTAGCGTCCGGACAGGGGGCCAGGGGGGCTGAAGCTTTCTTT
TRBJ2-7 . few TRBV19 CASSMGTGTYEQYF TGTGCCAGTAGTATGGGGACTGGCACCTACGAGCAGTACTTC
TRBJ2-1 . . TRBV7-2 CASSPGQSPFGDNEQFF TGTGCCAGCAGCCCTGGACAGTCTCCTTTTGGGGACAATGAGCAGTTCTTC
TRBJ1-2 . few TRBV27 CASSLKRDYGYTF TGTGCCAGCAGTTTAAAGCGGGACTATGGCTACACCTTC
TRBJ2-5 . . TRBV5-6 CASSYSSLQETQYF TGTGCCAGCAGCTATAGTTCCTTACAAGAGACCCAGTACTTC